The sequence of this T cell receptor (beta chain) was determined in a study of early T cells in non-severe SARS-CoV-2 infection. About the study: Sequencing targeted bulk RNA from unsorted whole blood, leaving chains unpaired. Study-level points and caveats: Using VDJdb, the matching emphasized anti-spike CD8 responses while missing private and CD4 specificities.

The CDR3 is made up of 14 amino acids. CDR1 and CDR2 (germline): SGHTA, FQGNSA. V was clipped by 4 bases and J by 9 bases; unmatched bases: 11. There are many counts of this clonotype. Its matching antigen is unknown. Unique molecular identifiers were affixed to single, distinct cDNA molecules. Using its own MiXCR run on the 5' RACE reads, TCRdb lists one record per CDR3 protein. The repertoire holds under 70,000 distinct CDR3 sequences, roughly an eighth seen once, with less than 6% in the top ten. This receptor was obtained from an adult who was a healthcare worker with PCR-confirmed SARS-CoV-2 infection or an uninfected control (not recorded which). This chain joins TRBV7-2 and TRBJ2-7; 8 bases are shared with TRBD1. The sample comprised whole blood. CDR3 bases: TGTGCCAGCAGCTCCGGCCGGACAGGGCGCGGGCAGTACTTC. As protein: CASSSGRTGRGQYF.